This T cell receptor (beta chain) is drawn from a study of somatic mutations in cytotoxic T cells in rheumatoid arthritis. In the study overall: Sorted by flow to nearly 100% purity were some V beta antibody-stained T-cell populations, including V beta1+ cells sequenced for TCRB. Study results and caveats: The top CD8+ clone topped 20% of CD8+ cells in about an eighth of the roughly 60 patients.

TCRdb keeps only in-frame clones here, not all; method: immunoSEQ multiplex PCR. The sample lists over 15,000 clones, over 60% seen once, with 4.8% in the top ten. V lost 5 bases to trimming and J lost 1 base; unmatched junction nucleotides: 8. Germline V CDR1 and CDR2: MGHRA, YSYEKL. The CDR3 length is 16 residues. Note on this clone: Its antigen is as yet unknown.

Material for sequencing was CD8+ T cells sorted from blood. The rearrangement links TRBV4-1 to TRBJ2-3, with 8 bases lining up with TRBD2. This receptor was taken from an adult with rheumatoid arthritis. In DNA, the CDR3 is TGCGCCAGCAGCTCGGGGGGAGCGGGGGGCACAGATACGCAGTATTTT. It translates to CASSSGGAGGTDTQYF.